The entry below describes one T cell receptor (beta chain). This entry belongs to a study of T cell responses to AZD1222 COVID-19 vaccine. This CDR3 is built from 14 residues. J gave up 0 bases and V 6 bases, and 4 bases lay outside the gene matches. The germline CDR1 and CDR2 sequences are MNHEY and SVGAGI. Some clones are missing from TCRdb's copy, which holds only in-frame ones; the method was immunoSEQ multiplex PCR. The sample contains over 85,000 clones, 85% to 95% of which appear only once. The TCR comes from an adult who received the AZD1222 COVID-19 vaccine. This chain uses TRBV6-5 with TRBJ1-1; TRBD1 matches 7 bases. Sequences were derived from peripheral blood, sampled 28 days after the second AZD1222 dose. The CDR3 nucleotides are TGTGCCAGCAGACCCGGGACAGTGAACACTGAAGCTTTCTTT. Translating gives CASRPGTVNTEAFF.